The rows below give T cell receptor beta chains drawn from one sample of a study of OX40 agonist ivuxolimab in advanced cancers. Using immunoSEQ multiplex PCR, the repertoire was profiled, and TCRdb retains in-frame clones only, with some absent. The sample has approximately 110,000 clones, 85% to 95% seen once. This specimen was CD4+ or CD8+ T cells sorted from blood, taken in a trial of the OX40 agonist ivuxolimab. The receptor source for this set is an adult with an advanced solid tumor such as melanoma, head and neck, liver or kidney cancer. Each CDR3 is given with its conserved first and last residue. D genes are given only for firm matches. Rows give clone size only sometimes, using once, few, many, or a class for an expanded clone.

J gene,D gene,clone size,V gene,CDR3 protein,CDR3 DNA
TRBJ2-6,NA,NA,TRBV21-1,CASILGVQFGSGANVLTF,NA
TRBJ2-1,TRBD2,once,TRBV7-6,CASSPGLAGGTRSYNEQFF,TGTGCCAGCAGCCCGGGACTAGCGGGAGGAACCCGATCCTACAATGAGCAGTTCTTC
TRBJ2-5,TRBD2,NA,TRBV13,CASSFLAGEETQYF,TGTGCCAGCAGCTTTCTAGCGGGAGAAGAGACCCAGTACTTC
TRBJ2-1,TRBD2,few,TRBV28,CASKPRSTSGRGRYNEQFF,TGTGCCAGCAAACCCCGATCGACTAGCGGGAGGGGACGCTACAATGAGCAGTTCTTC
TRBJ2-2,TRBD1,NA,TRBV5-6,CASSPRTGGAGELFF,TGTGCCAGCAGCCCAAGGACAGGGGGGGCCGGGGAGCTGTTTTTT
TRBJ1-6,NA,NA,TRBV7-3,CASSLRGQGGVDSPLHF,TGTGCCAGCAGCTTAAGAGGTCAGGGCGGTGTGGATTCACCCCTCCACTTT
TRBJ1-1,NA,once,TRBV28,CASSNGGNTEAFF,TGTGCCAGCAGCAATGGGGGGAACACTGAAGCTTTCTTT
TRBJ2-7,NA,NA,TRBV27,CASSLLGTKAEQYF,TGTGCCAGCAGTTTATTAGGGACCAAGGCCGAGCAGTACTTC
TRBJ2-5,NA,NA,TRBV7-6,CASSLARAGLETQYF,TGTGCCAGCAGCTTAGCGCGGGCAGGGCTGGAGACCCAGTACTTC
TRBJ1-1,NA,NA,TRBV28,CASSLAVGGKWTFF,TGTGCCAGCAGTTTAGCGGTGGGGGGGAAGTGGACTTTCTTT
TRBJ1-1,NA,NA,TRBV4-3,CASSQERTGRAFF,TGCGCCAGCAGCCAAGAGCGAACGGGGAGAGCTTTCTTT
TRBJ1-1,NA,few,TRBV30,CAWAAYTEAFF,TGTGCCTGGGCAGCATACACTGAAGCTTTCTTT
TRBJ1-1,TRBD1,once,TRBV28,CASREGATEAFF,TGTGCCAGCAGGGAGGGGGCCACTGAAGCTTTCTTT
TRBJ2-1,NA,NA,TRBV5-1,CASSSLLSDNEQFF,TGCGCCAGCAGCTCCCTACTAAGTGACAATGAGCAGTTCTTC
TRBJ2-6,NA,NA,TRBV28,CASSLGDSGANVLTF,TGTGCCAGCAGTTTAGGAGACTCTGGGGCCAACGTCCTGACTTTC
TRBJ2-7,NA,NA,TRBV18,CASSPGPGAEQYF,TGTGCCAGCTCCCCCGGGCCCGGGGCCGAGCAGTACTTC
TRBJ1-1,NA,NA,TRBV7-9,CASSLEPGTPVEAFF,TGTGCCAGCAGCTTAGAACCCGGGACTCCCGTGGAAGCTTTCTTT
TRBJ2-5,NA,once,TRBV19,CASSIVTGALQETQYF,TGTGCCAGTAGTATAGTAACGGGGGCCCTCCAAGAGACCCAGTACTTC
TRBJ1-5,NA,NA,TRBV18,CASSPMDGGNQPQHF,TGTGCCAGCTCACCAATGGACGGCGGCAATCAGCCCCAGCATTTT
TRBJ1-4,NA,NA,TRBV27,CASSWGRGEEKLFF,TGTGCCAGCAGTTGGGGGCGGGGAGAAGAAAAACTGTTTTTT
TRBJ2-7,NA,NA,TRBV2,CASSDGSYEQYF,TGTGCCAGCAGTGATGGCAGCTACGAGCAGTACTTC
TRBJ1-1,NA,NA,TRBV14,CASSRQKNTEAFF,TGTGCCAGCAGCCGCCAAAAGAACACTGAAGCTTTCTTT
TRBJ2-1,TRBD2,NA,TRBV25-1,CASSELAGTSGYNEQFF,TGTGCCAGCAGTGAATTGGCCGGGACTAGCGGCTACAATGAGCAGTTCTTC
TRBJ2-5,NA,NA,TRBV27,CASSLDQETQYF,TGTGCCAGCAGTTTAGACCAAGAGACCCAGTACTTC
TRBJ1-5,NA,many,TRBV5-1,CASSFEGDRPQHF,TGCGCCAGCAGCTTCGAGGGCGATCGGCCCCAGCATTTT
TRBJ2-3,NA,once,TRBV29-1,CSPGEGNTQYF,TGCAGCCCTGGGGAAGGTAATACGCAGTATTTT
TRBJ1-1,NA,once,TRBV6-5,CASSRSPGNTEAFF,TGTGCCAGCAGTCGGTCTCCGGGGAACACTGAAGCTTTCTTT
TRBJ1-1,TRBD1,NA,TRBV28,CASRDGQAYTEAFF,TGTGCCAGCAGAGACGGACAGGCGTACACTGAAGCTTTCTTT
TRBJ1-1,NA,NA,TRBV18,CASSRTREGGDTEAFF,TGTGCCAGCTCGCGAACACGGGAGGGAGGGGACACTGAAGCTTTCTTT
TRBJ1-6,NA,NA,TRBV4-1,CASSQIQRRSEDSPLHF,TGCGCCAGCAGCCAAATCCAGCGTCGATCTGAGGATTCACCCCTCCACTTT
TRBJ1-1,NA,NA,TRBV7-2,CASSLTQNTEAFF,TGTGCCAGCAGCTTAACGCAGAACACTGAAGCTTTCTTT
TRBJ1-1,TRBD1,NA,TRBV5-1,CASSLTTGQRNTEAFF,TGCGCCAGCAGCCTTACGACAGGGCAGAGGAACACTGAAGCTTTCTTT
TRBJ2-1,NA,NA,TRBV6-4,CASSAGETDEQFF,TGTGCCAGCAGTGCTGGCGAGACCGATGAGCAGTTCTTC
TRBJ2-1,TRBD2,NA,TRBV28,CASNGASGSIYNEQFF,TGTGCCAGCAACGGGGCTAGCGGTAGTATCTACAATGAGCAGTTCTTC
TRBJ1-1,NA,NA,TRBV6-5,CASSNGRNTEAFF,TGTGCCAGCAGCAATGGGAGGAACACTGAAGCTTTCTTT
TRBJ1-5,NA,NA,TRBV6-5,CASSYSNGYNQPQHF,TGTGCCAGCAGTTACTCGAACGGATACAATCAGCCCCAGCATTTT
TRBJ2-7,TRBD2,NA,TRBV28,CASSRGTSGSDEQYF,TGTGCCAGCAGCAGAGGGACTAGCGGGAGCGACGAGCAGTACTTC
TRBJ1-2,NA,once,TRBV6-6,CASSTRQANYGYTF,TGTGCCAGCAGTACTCGACAAGCGAACTATGGCTACACCTTC
TRBJ1-1,NA,NA,TRBV11-2,CASSLEKGSTSMKHTEAFF,TGTGCCAGCAGCTTGGAAAAGGGCAGCACCTCCATGAAGCACACTGAAGCTTTCTTT
TRBJ1-5,TRBD1,NA,TRBV19,CASSSFERTGDLAQPQHF,TGTGCCAGTAGTTCTTTCGAGAGGACAGGAGACTTGGCTCAGCCCCAGCATTTT
TRBJ1-4,NA,NA,TRBV7-8,CASSLRGEGANEKLFF,TGTGCCAGCAGCCTTCGGGGGGAGGGGGCTAATGAAAAACTGTTTTTT
TRBJ1-6,NA,NA,TRBV28,CASSLSQGRDNSPLHF,TGTGCCAGCAGTTTATCTCAGGGGCGGGATAATTCACCCCTCCACTTT
TRBJ2-1,TRBD2,NA,TRBV5-1,CASSLGGGLAGEIQFF,TGCGCCAGCAGCTTGGGAGGGGGACTAGCGGGAGAGATCCAGTTCTTC
TRBJ1-4,NA,NA,TRBV28,CASSFGGWASNEKLFF,TGTGCCAGCAGTTTTGGCGGTTGGGCGTCTAATGAAAAACTGTTTTTT
TRBJ2-7,NA,NA,TRBV27,CASSRQGRWDEQYF,TGTGCCAGCAGTAGGCAGGGAAGGTGGGACGAGCAGTACTTC
TRBJ2-6,NA,NA,TRBV5-1,CASSFTLESPGANVLTF,TGCGCCAGCAGCTTTACACTTGAATCCCCTGGGGCCAACGTCCTGACTTTC
TRBJ2-7,TRBD2,once,TRBV5-4,CASSLGGTSGRALGEQYF,TGTGCCAGCAGCTTGGGAGGGACTAGCGGGAGGGCCCTGGGCGAGCAGTACTTC
TRBJ1-5,TRBD1,NA,TRBV6-4,CASSRDRDQPQHF,TGTGCCAGCAGTCGGGACAGGGATCAGCCCCAGCATTTT
TRBJ1-5,TRBD1,NA,TRBV19,CASRTGGSEQPQHF,TGTGCCAGTAGAACAGGGGGGAGTGAACAGCCCCAGCATTTT
TRBJ2-5,NA,NA,TRBV7-9,CASTHQGVQETQYF,TGTGCCAGCACCCACCAAGGGGTCCAAGAGACCCAGTACTTC
TRBJ1-4,TRBD1,once,TRBV5-1,CASSLAPWGQGGEKLFF,TGCGCCAGCAGCTTGGCCCCATGGGGACAGGGGGGTGAAAAACTGTTTTTT
TRBJ2-5,NA,NA,TRBV27,CASRDLGETQYF,TGTGCCAGCAGGGACCTTGGGGAGACCCAGTACTTC
TRBJ2-7,NA,NA,TRBV9,CASSVVEQGEQYF,TGTGCCAGCAGCGTAGTGGAACAGGGAGAGCAGTACTTC